A single sample gave rise to the 23 T cell receptor beta chains below, sequenced in a study of shared clonotypes between healthy human individuals. The table came from immunoSEQ multiplex PCR; TCRdb's copy has only in-frame clones and leaves some out. This sample has a few million clones, with approximately 94% found just once. The sample comprised naive CD4+ T cells sorted from blood. This sample's subset: CD45RA+ positively selected. Every receptor here comes from a man younger than 35 in good health.

J is TRBJ1-2 and V is TRBV7-8; D is possibly TRBD1 (6 bases). This CDR3 has 15 residues. V dropped 0 bases and J dropped 6 bases, with 14 bases sitting between them. CDR1 and CDR2 from the germline V gene are SGHVS and FQNEAQ. The CDR3 region is CASSLARTDSHGYTF. DNA for the CDR3: TGTGCCAGCAGCTTAGCGCGGACAGATTCTCATGGCTACACCTTC. Full variable domain (remainder filled in from reference TRBV7-8 and TRBJ1-2): GAGVSQSPRYKVAKRGQDVALRCDPISGHVSLFWYQQALGQGPEFLTYFQNEAQLDKSGLPSDRFFAERPEGSVSTLKIQRTQQEDSAVYLCASSLARTDSHGYTFGSGTRLTVV.

About this clone itself: The sample carries other DNA sequences with the same CDR3. The chain combines TRBV27 with TRBJ1-5, with 9 positions matching TRBD1. The CDR3 is 15 residues long. J gave up 1 base and V 2 bases, and 0 bases lay outside the gene matches. Germline loops: CDR1 MNHEY, CDR2 SMNVEV (reference sequence). This CDR3 is CASSLGTGSNQPQHF. CDR3 in DNA: TGTGCCAGCAGTTTAGGGACAGGGAGCAATCAGCCCCAGCATTTT.

The genes are TRBV19 and TRBJ2-2; D possibly corresponds to TRBD2 (5 bases). The V gene lost 1 base and the J gene lost 7 bases, with 10 bases spanning the gap. CDR3 length: 14 residues. Germline CDR1 and CDR2: LNHDA and SQIVND (reference sequence). The CDR3 DNA sequence: TGTGCCAGTAGTATAGTAGGCGGAGGCGGGGAGCTGTTTTTT. Translating gives CASSIVGGGGELFF.

The genes are TRBV6-5 and TRBJ2-7; D might be TRBD1 (5 bases). CDR3 length: 16 residues. The ends were cut back, 0 bases at V and 2 bases at J, with 14 bases in the middle. Germline CDR1 MNHEY, CDR2 SVGAGI. CDR3 nucleotides: TGTGCCAGCAGTTACTCGATTGCTCAGGGAACCTACGAGCAGTACTTC. As protein: CASSYSIAQGTYEQYF.

The V gene is TRBV6-5, the J gene TRBJ2-7; tentatively, D is TRBD1 (5 bases). Germline CDR1 is MNHEY and CDR2 is SVGAGI. Between the trimmed V and J ends, which lost 0 bases and 0 bases, there was a span of 12 bases. This CDR3 is 16 amino acids long. The CDR3 region has the DNA TGTGCCAGCAGTTACTCGCTTTTGACAGTCTCCTACGAGCAGTACTTC. Protein: CASSYSLLTVSYEQYF.

The V gene is TRBV7-2, the J gene TRBJ2-5; 11 bases agree with TRBD2. Germline V gives CDR1 SGHTA, CDR2 FQGNSA. This CDR3 is built from 15 residues. Trimming removed 4 bases from V and 4 bases from J; junction bases left unmatched: 5. CDR3 in amino acids: CASSSRLAGTETQYF. CDR3 sequence (DNA): TGTGCCAGCAGCTCCCGACTAGCGGGGACAGAGACCCAGTACTTC.

The V and J genes are TRBV29-1 and TRBJ2-5; D might be TRBD2 (5 bases). The V gene's germline CDR1 is SQVTM and CDR2 ANQGSEA. The CDR3 covers 14 residues. V lost 8 bases to trimming and J lost 0 bases, with 16 bases between them. CDR3 coding DNA: TGCAGCCACCGGGAACAAGTGTACCAAGAGACCCAGTACTTC. Its translation is CSHREQVYQETQYF.

With regard to this clone: Other DNA sequences from this sample encode an identical CDR3 as well. The chain couples TRBV6-1 to TRBJ1-5; D remains unclear. Trimming shortened V by 0 bases and J by 4 bases, and 7 bases separated the two germline ends. CDR1 and CDR2 (germline): MNHNS, SASEGT. This CDR3 is built from 14 residues. The CDR3: CASSEAPRNQPQHF. The CDR3 nucleotides read TGTGCCAGCAGTGAAGCGCCCAGGAATCAGCCCCAGCATTTT.

Notes on this clone: This sample also contains other DNA sequences that code for the same CDR3. V usage is TRBV6-1 and J usage is TRBJ2-7; the D is unclear. Trimming stripped 0 bases from V and 3 bases from J, with 6 bases between. Germline CDR1 is MNHNS and CDR2 is SASEGT. The CDR3 runs 13 residues. The CDR3 is CASSEAPSYEQYF. CDR3 bases: TGTGCCAGCAGTGAAGCGCCCAGCTACGAGCAGTACTTC.

The rearrangement links TRBV6-1 to TRBJ1-5, with 8 bases that match TRBD1. This CDR3 comprises 16 residues. After removal of 2 bases from V and 4 bases from J, the junction contained 7 bases not matched to a gene. Germline assignment: CDR1 MNHNS and CDR2 SASEGT. CDR3 protein: CASSESGGLWNQPQHF. CDR3 sequence (DNA): TGTGCCAGCAGTGAATCAGGGGGCTTATGGAATCAGCCCCAGCATTTT.

This clone was detected a few times. The chain carries TRBV2 and TRBJ1-2; D not certain. Deletions cut 2 bases from V and 5 bases from J, with 9 bases between. The CDR3 runs 13 residues. CDR1 and CDR2 from the germline V gene are SNHLY and FYNNEI. The CDR3 protein is CASSETRDYGYTF. CDR3 DNA sequence: TGTGCCAGCAGTGAAACGCGGGATTATGGCTACACCTTC.

The V call is TRBV5-6, the J call TRBJ2-7, with TRBD2 identical over 8 bases. Germline trimming cut 3 bases from V and 4 bases from J; bases unmatched to any gene: 18. The CDR3 is 18 residues long. Germline assignment: CDR1 SGHDT and CDR2 YYEEEE. CDR3 region: CASSYTATPGRVGYEQYF. The DNA for the CDR3 is TGTGCCAGCAGCTATACCGCAACCCCCGGGAGGGTTGGGTACGAGCAGTACTTC.

The chain joins TRBV2 to TRBJ1-2; 7 bases align to TRBD1. The CDR3 contains 14 residues. Germline CDR1 reads SNHLY; CDR2 reads FYNNEI. Trimming removed 6 bases from V and 1 base from J; junction bases left unmatched: 5. The CDR3 protein is CASRQGSHNYGYTF. DNA for the CDR3: TGTGCCAGCAGACAGGGGTCCCATAACTATGGCTACACCTTC.

This chain joins TRBV7-3 and TRBJ2-7; tentatively, D is TRBD1 (5 bases). CDR3 length: 14 amino acids. CDR1 and CDR2 (germline): SGHTA, FQGTGA. Trimming left V 5 bases short and J 1 base short, with 12 bases between. The CDR3 protein is CASSTSDRSYEQYF. The CDR3 region has the DNA TGTGCCAGCAGCACCTCAGACAGATCCTACGAGCAGTACTTC.

In nucleotides, the CDR3 is TGTGCCAGCAGCTTAGCGTCTAGCGGGAGTTTCTACGAGCAGTACTTC. Protein: CASSLASSGSFYEQYF. The chain carries TRBV7-2 and TRBJ2-7; 10 nucleotides align to TRBD2. CDR3 length: 16 residues. Trimming cost V 0 bases and J 3 bases; bases outside gene matches: 5. Looked up from germline, CDR1 is SGHTA and CDR2 is FQGNSA.

The chain employs TRBV6-5 and TRBJ2-3; D uncertain. Trimming removed 5 bases from V and 0 bases from J, with 9 bases in between. The CDR3 has 14 residues. Germline CDR1 and CDR2: MNHEY and SVGAGI. The CDR3, as DNA: TGTGCCAGCAGTGTGGACGGAAGCACAGATACGCAGTATTTT. Protein sequence: CASSVDGSTDTQYF.

This chain connects TRBV6-5 to TRBJ1-3, with D possibly TRBD1 on 5 matching bases. Germline values: CDR1 MNHEY, CDR2 SVGAGI. V was shortened by 0 bases and J by 10 bases, with 10 bases between the two germline ends. This CDR3 is built from 13 residues. The DNA for the CDR3 is TGTGCCAGCAGTTACTCTGGAGGGGCAACCATATATTTT. Residues: CASSYSGGATIYF.

Turning to this clone: Other DNA sequences within the sample encode an identical CDR3. The rearrangement links TRBV18 to TRBJ1-5; D unresolved. Germline V gene sequence: CDR1 KGHSH, CDR2 LQKENI. The CDR3 extends over 14 amino acids. The germline V and J ends were trimmed by 2 bases and 0 bases, with 5 bases remaining between them. The CDR3 region has the DNA TGTGCCAGCTCACCAGAGGGTAGCAATCAGCCCCAGCATTTT. It yields the protein CASSPEGSNQPQHF.

With respect to this clone: Distinct nucleotide sequences in the sample also encode this CDR3. The chain uses TRBV5-1 and TRBJ2-3, with 9 bases matching TRBD1. This CDR3 has 15 residues. CDR1 SGHRS and CDR2 YFSETQ come from the germline V gene. J was trimmed by 3 bases and V by 0 bases; bases with no gene match: 2. The CDR3 region has the DNA TGCGCCAGCAGCTTGGATGGACAGGGGACAGATACGCAGTATTTT. Encoded protein: CASSLDGQGTDTQYF. The full variable domain, rest sourced from reference TRBV5-1 and TRBJ2-3, is KAGVTQTPRYLIKTRGQQVTLSCSPISGHRSVSWYQQTPGQGLQFLFEYFSETQRNKGNFPGRFSGRQFSNSRSEMNVSTLELGDSALYLCASSLDGQGTDTQYFGPGTRLTVL.

The chain uses TRBV5-1 and TRBJ2-3; 9 positions match TRBD2. Germline V gene data show CDR1 as SGHRS and CDR2 as YFSETQ. The CDR3 runs 17 residues. V lost 3 bases, J lost 4 bases, and 12 bases stayed unmatched. Here the CDR3 DNA reads TGCGCCAGCAGCTCCGGGACTAGCACCTCCGCGGCAGATACGCAGTATTTT. Translation: CASSSGTSTSAADTQYF.

The V call is TRBV7-2, the J call TRBJ2-3, with D possibly TRBD2 on 7 matching bases. The CDR3 loop spans 16 amino acids. Trimming pared 4 bases from V and 3 bases from J, leaving 17 bases between. Germline V gives CDR1 SGHTA, CDR2 FQGNSA. DNA for the CDR3: TGTGCCAGCAGCTCGTCTAGCGGAGGGGGGACAGATACGCAGTATTTT. It yields the protein CASSSSSGGGTDTQYF.

The genes are TRBV7-9 and TRBJ1-5; D may be TRBD1 (6 bases). CDR1 is SEHNR and CDR2 is FQNEAQ in the germline V gene (reference sequence). Trimming removed 0 bases from V and 11 bases from J, with 8 bases in between. The CDR3 loop spans 12 amino acids. CDR3 nucleotide sequence: TGTGCCAGCAGCTTAGCCCAGGGGACCCAGCATTTT. This codes for CASSLAQGTQHF.

This clone came up once. The V and J genes are TRBV7-8 and TRBJ2-1; 7 bases are a match to TRBD1. This CDR3 contains 15 residues. Germline CDR1 and CDR2: SGHVS and FQNEAQ. V gave up 3 bases and J gave up 10 bases; unmatched junction bases: 12. The CDR3 sequence: CASSFTGTVPREQFF. CDR3 DNA: TGTGCCAGCAGCTTTACCGGGACAGTCCCGCGGGAGCAGTTCTTC.